This TCR beta chain was documented in a study of T cell responses to AZD1222 COVID-19 vaccine. About this clone: What it recognizes is unknown.

The data were produced by immunoSEQ multiplex PCR, yet TCRdb's version contains in-frame clones alone and is incomplete. This table has roughly 120,000 clones, about 85% appearing once. Regarding the study as a whole: Targets within unmutated variant regions were reportedly found for nearly half of spike-specific TCRs.

The germline CDR1 and CDR2 sequences are KGHDR and SFDVKD. CDR3 length equals 16 residues. The V end lost 3 bases, the J end lost 0 bases, and 12 bases lay between the germline ends. The sequencing used peripheral blood, collected on day 0 of AZD1222 vaccination. The V and J genes are TRBV24-1 and TRBJ2-3; maybe TRBD2 (6 bases). This receptor was obtained from an adult in good health. The CDR3 DNA sequence: TGTGCCACCAGTGATCCCGGGACTGTTAGCACAGATACGCAGTATTTT. Amino acid sequence: CATSDPGTVSTDTQYF.